This TCR beta chain was sequenced during a study of blood T cells in healthy people across ages. The study, taken as a whole, reports: From one million sequenced T cells, diversity estimates were lower bounds. Roughly linearly, TCR beta diversity per million T cells fell as age increased.

Total RNA was extracted at no less than 6 micrograms per sample. A second PCR of 7 to 11 cycles used a sample-barcoded 5' primer and a J-beta primer mix. Every molecule of cDNA carried a tag from a template-switch adaptor with 12 random nucleotides. In TCRdb, the 5' RACE reads were re-called with MiXCR into one record per CDR3 protein. The sample lists some 1,800,000 distinct CDR3 sequences, 39% occurring once. Comments on this clonotype: The target antigen is unknown.

Trimming stripped 0 bases from V and 6 bases from J, with 16 bases between. Per the germline V gene, CDR1 is DFQATT and CDR2 is SNEGSKA (reference sequence). The CDR3 covers 15 residues. The V call is TRBV20-1, the J call TRBJ2-3; D is possibly TRBD1 (6 bases). What was sequenced was blood. The clonotype originates from a human donor in good health. The CDR3 nucleotides are TGCAGTGCTAGAGATTTAGACAGGTTACCCGATACGCAGTATTTT. Its translation: CSARDLDRLPDTQYF.